These 14 T cell receptor beta chains share one sample of origin, sequenced in a study of T cells in Graves' hyperthyroidism and ophthalmopathy (dated by TCRdb to between 2019 and 2020). Receptor libraries were prepared by multiplex PCR. The reads were generated on an Illumina HiSeq 2000. Amplification of TCR beta CDR3 regions was carried out from RNA transcripts. The TCR CDR3 was subjected to a first round of RT-PCR using the HTBI primer set and the Qiagen OneStep RT-PCR kit. The public reads were reprocessed in TCRdb via fastp at Q25 and MiXCR, keeping in-frame beta chains. A single entry per CDR3 protein holds the most common genes and DNA from its merged rows. The sample includes 300,000 to 350,000 distinct CDR3 sequences, with approximately 18% observed a single time. About 14% of the sample is in the top ten clones. The source material was blood. These receptors all come from a woman aged 40 to 50 with Graves' ophthalmopathy.

This clonotype was seen ten or more times. J is TRBJ2-7 and V is TRBV5-1; 8 bases map to TRBD2. With 5 bases clipped from V and 5 bases from J, the junction kept 12 bases outside the gene matches. There are 15 residues in the CDR3. From germline, CDR1 is SGHRS and CDR2 YFSETQ. The CDR3 region is CASRDLPGTRNEQYF. Here the CDR3 DNA reads TGCGCCAGCAGGGACCTTCCCGGGACTAGGAACGAGCAGTACTTC.

The CDR3 loop is CASSDVQDYGYTF. In DNA, the CDR3 is TGTGCCAGCAGTGATGTACAGGACTATGGCTACACCTTC. The chain employs TRBV2 and TRBJ1-2; maybe TRBD1 (5 bases). Germline V gives CDR1 SNHLY, CDR2 FYNNEI. The CDR3 extends over 13 amino acids. Between the trimmed V and J ends, which lost 3 bases and 3 bases, there was a span of 8 bases.

The chain links TRBV7-3 to TRBJ1-5; a possible D gene is TRBD1 (6 bases). The CDR3 is 13 amino acids. Germline CDR1 reads SGHTA; CDR2 reads FQGTGA. The V end lost 7 bases, the J end lost 5 bases, and 12 bases lay between the germline ends. CDR3 residues: CASISTGHQPQHF. Here the CDR3 DNA reads TGTGCCAGCATCTCCACAGGGCATCAGCCCCAGCATTTT.

This clonotype was seen ten or more times. This chain's CDR3 is CASGLGADTQYF. For the CDR3, the DNA is TGTGCCAGCGGTCTGGGGGCTGATACGCAGTATTTT. The V gene is TRBV11-2, the J gene TRBJ2-3, with D perhaps matching TRBD1 (6 bases). Germline V gives CDR1 SGHAT, CDR2 FQNNGV. V gave up 8 bases and J gave up 6 bases, with 12 bases separating them. The length of the CDR3 is 12 residues.

The chain joins TRBV6-1 to TRBJ1-2, with 7 positions matching TRBD1. V was clipped by 5 bases and J by 5 bases; unmatched bases: 11. The CDR3 sequence is 15 residues long. CDR1 MNHNS and CDR2 SASEGT come from the germline V gene. CDR3 nucleotides: TGTGCCAGCAGTCCAGGGGGGAGTCTAAGTTATGGCTACACCTTC. Translating gives CASSPGGSLSYGYTF.

This chain connects TRBV2 to TRBJ1-1; D is uncertain. CDR1 is SNHLY and CDR2 is FYNNEI in the germline V gene. The CDR3 length is 11 residues. The V end was cut by 1 base, the J end by 12 bases, with 9 bases between. CDR3 protein: CASSEGARSFF. In nucleotides, the CDR3 is TGTGCCAGCAGTGAAGGCGCTCGGTCTTTCTTT.

This clonotype was observed many times. V is TRBV2 and J is TRBJ1-2; D is ambiguous. Trimming took off 6 bases at V and 8 bases at J, with 10 bases between the two ends. Germline V gives CDR1 SNHLY, CDR2 FYNNEI. The CDR3 contains 11 residues. Here the CDR3 reads CASRPLGGYTF. CDR3 nucleotides: TGTGCCAGCAGGCCCCTCGGGGGCTACACCTTC.

This clonotype was recorded at least ten times. The chain couples TRBV12-3 or TRBV12-4 to TRBJ2-2; TRBD2 aligns across 8 bases. This CDR3 spans 17 amino acids. The J segment lost 2 bases and the V segment lost 5 bases, leaving 10 bases of the junction unmatched. The CDR3 is CASSDPGGGPNTGELFF. The CDR3 coding sequence is TGTGCCAGCAGTGACCCCGGGGGGGGGCCTAACACCGGGGAGCTGTTTTTT.

In this sample, this clonotype turned up many times. This chain uses TRBV6-1 with TRBJ2-7; a possible D gene is TRBD2 (5 bases). The CDR3 extends over 14 amino acids. Germline values: CDR1 MNHNS, CDR2 SASEGT. Between the trimmed V and J ends, which lost 6 bases and 2 bases, there was a span of 14 bases. The CDR3, as DNA: TGTGCCAGCAGCCACCTGGAGGCCCCCTACGAGCAGTACTTC. This codes for CASSHLEAPYEQYF.

This clonotype was counted ten times or more. This chain links TRBV12-3 or TRBV12-4 with TRBJ2-5, with a possible D match to TRBD2 (5 bases). CDR3 length: 14 amino acids. V lost 3 bases, J lost 4 bases, and 12 bases lay in between. The CDR3 DNA follows: TGTGCCAGCAGTTTCGGTGGGGAGCCAGAGACCCAGTACTTC. It encodes CASSFGGEPETQYF.

This clonotype has at least ten counts. Just one base apart from a much larger clone, this may be a read error. The chain joins TRBV3-1 to TRBJ1-1; D unresolved. Deletions cut 2 bases from V and 0 bases from J, with 1 base between. The CDR3 has 12 amino acids. The germline V gene has CDR1 LGHDT and CDR2 YNNKEL (reference sequence). In nucleotides, the CDR3 is TGTGCCAGCAGCCAAATGAACACTGAAGCTTTCTTT. Translating it yields CASSQMNTEAFF.

This clonotype was picked up many times. V gene TRBV28 combines with J gene TRBJ2-7; D is possibly TRBD1 (6 bases). In germline, CDR1 is MDHEN, CDR2 SYDVKM. Trimming took 6 bases from V and 2 from J, leaving 14 bases between them. This CDR3 contains 14 residues. The CDR3 sequence: CASRDTGLAYEQYF. CDR3 nucleotide sequence: TGTGCCAGCAGGGATACAGGGTTAGCCTACGAGCAGTACTTC.

This clonotype was observed a few times. The chain uses TRBV4-1 and TRBJ1-5; D gene unclear. Germline V gene lookup returns CDR1 MGHRA and CDR2 YSYEKL. CDR3 length equals 16 residues. V lost 0 bases to trimming and J lost 4 bases, with 13 bases between them. In DNA form, the CDR3 reads TGCGCCAGCAGCCAAGATGGTGGAGGTAGAAATCAGCCCCAGCATTTT. Translated, it gives CASSQDGGGRNQPQHF.

This clonotype was observed at least ten times. The genes are TRBV30 and TRBJ1-5, with D perhaps TRBD1 (6 bases). Deletions cut 5 bases from V and 4 bases from J, with 18 bases between. The CDR3 covers 15 residues. From germline, CDR1 is GTSNPN and CDR2 SVGIG (reference sequence). The CDR3 nucleotides read TGTGCCTGGGGGTCTCACAGGGTGGGAAATCAGCCCCAGCATTTT. Encoded protein: CAWGSHRVGNQPQHF.